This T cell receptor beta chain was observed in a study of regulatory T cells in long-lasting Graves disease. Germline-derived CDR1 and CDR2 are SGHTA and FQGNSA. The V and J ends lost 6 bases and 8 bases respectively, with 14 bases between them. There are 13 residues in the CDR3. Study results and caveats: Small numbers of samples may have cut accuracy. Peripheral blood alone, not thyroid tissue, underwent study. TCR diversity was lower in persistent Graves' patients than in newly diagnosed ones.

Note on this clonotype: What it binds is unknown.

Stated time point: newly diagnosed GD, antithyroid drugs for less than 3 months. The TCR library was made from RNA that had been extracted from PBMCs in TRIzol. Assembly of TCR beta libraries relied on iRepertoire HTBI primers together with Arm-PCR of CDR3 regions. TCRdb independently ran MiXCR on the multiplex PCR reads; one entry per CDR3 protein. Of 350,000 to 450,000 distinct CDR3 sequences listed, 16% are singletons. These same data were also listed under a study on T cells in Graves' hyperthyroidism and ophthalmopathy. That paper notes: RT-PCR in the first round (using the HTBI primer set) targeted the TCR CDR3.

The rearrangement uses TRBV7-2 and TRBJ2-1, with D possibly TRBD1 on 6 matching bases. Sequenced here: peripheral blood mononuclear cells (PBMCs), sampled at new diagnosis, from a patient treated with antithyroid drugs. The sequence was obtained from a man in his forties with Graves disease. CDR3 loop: CASSPRGGYEQFF. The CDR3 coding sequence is TGTGCCAGCAGTCCCCGTGGGGGCTATGAGCAGTTCTTC.